These T cell receptor beta chains were read from a single sample in a study of T cell responses to AZD1222 COVID-19 vaccine. Repertoires were generated with immunoSEQ multiplex PCR, while TCRdb's copy carries only in-frame clones and drops some. Of approximately 130,000 clones listed, 92% were seen once; the top ten hold approximately 1%. The sample here was peripheral blood, taken on day 0 of AZD1222 vaccination. The receptors stem from an adult in good health. CDR3s leave out the opening cysteine and the closing phenylalanine or tryptophan. A D gene is named only where the DNA matches it firmly.

v_call	d_call	cdr3_aa
TRBV19	-	ASRPGRNNNQPQH
TRBV30	-	AWSVRQDTEAF
TRBV27	-	ASSFRAELF
TRBV6-5	TRBD1	ASSSSGGRNTQY
TRBV7-3	-	ASSYSLGVPEAF
TRBV6-5	-	ASSYIVAAANYGYT
TRBV9	-	ASSVELGRGDTQY
TRBV6-5	-	ASSFLEDNEQF
TRBV11-2	TRBD1	ASSLGRTNRGEAF
TRBV5-6	TRBD1	ASTRGQVDYGYT
TRBV10-3	TRBD2	AISEGLNSYNEQF
TRBV7-2	TRBD2	ASSFRLAGGMQF
TRBV7-7	-	ASSGATKCHKVGNVLT
TRBV5-5	-	ASTASLDRRNQPQH
TRBV18	-	ASSPAGSPLH
TRBV19	-	ASNAVGSYNEQF
TRBV5-1	TRBD1	ASSAVPRDRGQETQY
TRBV7-9	TRBD1	ASRRQGGTEAF
TRBV11-2	-	ASSSKGSGANVLT
TRBV27	-	ASSLLGWNQPQH
TRBV4-2	TRBD2	ASSQYSSSGGRTDTQY
TRBV28	TRBD1	ASSLRNRDRGSYEQY
TRBV4-1	TRBD2	ASAGVSTDTQY
TRBV7-8	-	ASSLAPSFYSSYEQY
TRBV14	TRBD2	ASSQGLAGYEQY
TRBV6-4	-	ASSDFPNQETQY
TRBV2	-	ASSATVGVSPQH
TRBV11-2	-	ASSLEPGVGGYT
TRBV4-1	-	ASSRQPGQGGDTQY
TRBV3-1/TRBV3-2	TRBD1	ASSQQGRDSPLH
TRBV6-4	-	ASSEQDNSPLH
TRBV5-4	-	ASSLDRSWGETQY
TRBV18	TRBD1	ASSPRQGDQPQH
TRBV11-2	TRBD1	ASSEVRGYNSPLH
TRBV21-1	-	ASSKLPSGRAYNEQF
TRBV5-5	-	ASSLFSTEEKLF